This T cell receptor beta chain was observed in a study of T-cell reconstitution after alpha-beta-depleted transplantation in children. General study results and limits: The study traced high day-60 TCRbeta diversity in some patients to surviving recipient T cells and thymic progenitors. As was reported, about two months after transplant, alpha-beta T cells came from several hundred expanded graft clones. Among T cells one year after transplant, newly produced cells accounted for most counts and diversity.

Looked up from germline, CDR1 is SQVTM and CDR2 is ANQGSEA. The CDR3 is 12 amino acids. Trimming took 7 bases from V and 0 from J, leaving 8 bases between them. Unique molecular identifiers were incorporated during preparation of the TCRbeta library. From the PCR reads, TCRdb called clonotypes with MiXCR, one entry per CDR3 protein. The table records some 600,000 distinct CDR3 sequences, 10% to 15% of them present only once. In regard to this clonotype: Its antigen is unidentified.

The sequence was obtained from a male patient younger than 18 who had a stem cell transplant for acute myeloid leukemia, so the T cells may come from the graft donor. The chain recombines TRBV29-1 with TRBJ2-3; perhaps D is TRBD1 or TRBD2 (5 bases each). The source material was PBMCs, mostly from graft donor cells, sampled 360 days after TCRalphabeta/CD19-depleted stem cell transplant. CDR3 loop: CSDRTSTDTQYF. The CDR3, as DNA: TGCAGCGACAGGACTAGCACAGATACGCAGTATTTT.